This TCR beta chain comes out of a study of blood T cell repertoires in COVID-19. About the research overall: The origin of the acute and convalescent COVID-19 samples was the United States, Italy and Spain.

From germline, CDR1 is SGDLS and CDR2 YYNGEE. CDR3 length equals 15 residues. Deletions cut 2 bases from V and 5 bases from J, with 13 bases between. In the original processing: For nucleated cells, counts were estimated from reference gene primer amplification. Libraries were prepared by immunoSEQ multiplex PCR; TCRdb keeps only in-frame clonotypes and omits some of them. V and J calls and clone size are copied from that table; D and trimming were computed from the DNA. Of more than 100,000 clones listed, around 86% were seen once; the top ten hold about 4.5%. Sequencing input: peripheral blood. The clonotype comes from a man between 35 and 55 years old with acute or convalescent COVID-19. The chain carries TRBV9 and TRBJ2-2, with D possibly TRBD1 on 7 matching bases. In DNA, the CDR3 is TGTGCCAGCAGCGTTAAGGGGGCGGGGACCGGGGAGCTGTTTTTT. Translation: CASSVKGAGTGELFF.